A selection of T cell receptor beta chains follows, all from one sample in a study of spatial heterogeneity in lung cancer. TCRdb reanalysed the 5' RACE reads using MiXCR and keeps one entry per CDR3 protein. In the table there are roughly 10,000 distinct CDR3 sequences, less than 4.5% of which are singletons. The sample consisted of PBMCs, taken at surgery. These TCRs come from a female donor with early-stage non-small cell lung cancer. Both conserved end residues are part of each CDR3. Each record gives: J gene, V gene, CDR3 protein.

j_call: TRBJ2-5; v_call: TRBV11-2; cdr3_aa: CASSFEETQYF
j_call: TRBJ2-1; v_call: TRBV6-5; cdr3_aa: CASSFLAGGQNEQFF
j_call: TRBJ2-2; v_call: TRBV6-1; cdr3_aa: CAGWRGTGELFF
j_call: TRBJ2-2; v_call: TRBV24-1; cdr3_aa: CATSAPEGKGANTGELFF
j_call: TRBJ2-1; v_call: TRBV6-2/TRBV6-3; cdr3_aa: CASSYQGLAGEEQFF
j_call: TRBJ2-5; v_call: TRBV20-1; cdr3_aa: CSARNGGAEDKTQYF
j_call: TRBJ2-1; v_call: TRBV6-5; cdr3_aa: CASSRVGAYNEQFF
j_call: TRBJ2-3; v_call: TRBV7-9; cdr3_aa: CASSWGHTDTQYF
j_call: TRBJ2-1; v_call: TRBV7-9; cdr3_aa: CASSGERTSGRVYNEQFF
j_call: TRBJ2-1; v_call: TRBV7-7; cdr3_aa: CASSLRGGAGYEQFF
j_call: TRBJ2-3; v_call: TRBV5-1; cdr3_aa: CASSLRTSGAFTDTQYF
j_call: TRBJ1-2; v_call: TRBV12-3/TRBV12-4; cdr3_aa: CASSPTGGAAGYTF
j_call: TRBJ1-4; v_call: TRBV7-2; cdr3_aa: CASSLDGRGLEKLFF
j_call: TRBJ1-2; v_call: TRBV20-1; cdr3_aa: CSARDGQSNYGYTF
j_call: TRBJ2-3; v_call: TRBV7-9; cdr3_aa: CASSLGSGNTDTQYF
j_call: TRBJ2-7; v_call: TRBV20-1; cdr3_aa: CSALRPAGGYEQYF
j_call: TRBJ2-7; v_call: TRBV28; cdr3_aa: CASSLAGGKFYEQYF
j_call: TRBJ2-5; v_call: TRBV9; cdr3_aa: CASSVAGGQETQYF
j_call: TRBJ2-1; v_call: TRBV3-1; cdr3_aa: CASSQGLEGGDEQFF
j_call: TRBJ2-5; v_call: TRBV4-2; cdr3_aa: CASSQEPGLAGYETQYF
j_call: TRBJ2-3; v_call: TRBV7-2; cdr3_aa: CASSLWASGITDTQYF
j_call: TRBJ2-5; v_call: TRBV2; cdr3_aa: CASSGDTKGETQYF
j_call: TRBJ1-2; v_call: TRBV23-1; cdr3_aa: CASYKPGESNYGYTF
j_call: TRBJ1-1; v_call: TRBV30; cdr3_aa: CAWSRGTEAFF
j_call: TRBJ1-1; v_call: TRBV9; cdr3_aa: CASPAWTGGIPEAFF
j_call: TRBJ2-1; v_call: TRBV11-2; cdr3_aa: CASSLWGSSYNEQFF
j_call: TRBJ1-1; v_call: TRBV20-1; cdr3_aa: CSAEGQPNTEAFF
j_call: TRBJ2-3; v_call: TRBV5-5; cdr3_aa: CASSFTGRTDTQYF
j_call: TRBJ2-3; v_call: TRBV6-2/TRBV6-3; cdr3_aa: CASSSDRGHTDTQYF
j_call: TRBJ1-2; v_call: TRBV29-1; cdr3_aa: CSALPDRGDGYTF
j_call: TRBJ2-2; v_call: TRBV29-1; cdr3_aa: CSVAPGGTGELFF
j_call: TRBJ2-2; v_call: TRBV11-2; cdr3_aa: CASSRAGANTGELFF
j_call: TRBJ2-2; v_call: TRBV5-4; cdr3_aa: CASFAGGKANTGELFF
j_call: TRBJ1-1; v_call: TRBV7-2; cdr3_aa: CASSLANLGQGTTEAFF
j_call: TRBJ2-5; v_call: TRBV5-1; cdr3_aa: CASSLQEETQYF
j_call: TRBJ2-4; v_call: TRBV10-1; cdr3_aa: CASSGLAGGRNIQYF
j_call: TRBJ2-2; v_call: TRBV19; cdr3_aa: CASTKRGGFLAETLNTGELFF
j_call: TRBJ2-1; v_call: TRBV7-3; cdr3_aa: CASSSYRGNEQFF
j_call: TRBJ1-2; v_call: TRBV7-2; cdr3_aa: CASSLAQQNPYGYTF
j_call: TRBJ1-5; v_call: TRBV6-1; cdr3_aa: CASSEALSGQPQHF
j_call: TRBJ2-2; v_call: TRBV6-2/TRBV6-3; cdr3_aa: CASTPGALNTGELFF
j_call: TRBJ2-3; v_call: TRBV6-6; cdr3_aa: CASSSAGGATDTQYF